Listed here is a single T cell receptor beta chain. The antigen is not known. The data derive from a study of T cell repertoires in cytomegalovirus infection. Overall study context: In public TCR beta signatures, there were indications of both CMV infection and matching HLA type. Notes on the study in general: Dominating the ex vivo response were TCR beta clonotypes that were CMV-specific and HLA-C-restricted.

Trimming left V 4 bases short and J 5 bases short, with 10 bases between. The CDR3 spans 13 residues. Germline CDR1 and CDR2: KGHSH and LQKENI. MiXCR, run by TCRdb on the reads, gives a single entry per CDR3 protein. Found here are roughly 500,000 distinct CDR3 sequences, approximately 46% of them singletons; the top ten hold about 41%. The source material was cultured PBMCs, sampled from culture after CMV antigen stimulation. The clonotype originates from a human donor in good health (CMV status not recorded). Some clones in this sample may be carry-over from other donors' samples. This sequence joins TRBV18 and TRBJ2-3; unclear D gene. CDR3 in DNA: TGTGCCAGCTCACTAGGTGGTCAAGATACGCAGTATTTT. It yields the protein CASSLGGQDTQYF.